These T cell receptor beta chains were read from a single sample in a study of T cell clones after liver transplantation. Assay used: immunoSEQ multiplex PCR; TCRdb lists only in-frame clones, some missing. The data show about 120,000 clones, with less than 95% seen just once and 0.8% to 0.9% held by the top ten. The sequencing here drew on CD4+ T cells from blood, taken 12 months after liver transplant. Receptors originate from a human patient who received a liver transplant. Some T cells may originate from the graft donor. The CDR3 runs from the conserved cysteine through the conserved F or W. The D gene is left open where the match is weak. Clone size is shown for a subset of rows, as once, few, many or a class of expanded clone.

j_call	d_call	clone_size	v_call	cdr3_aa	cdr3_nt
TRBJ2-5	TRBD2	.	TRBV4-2	CASSQDRGRPETQYF	TGTGCCAGCAGCCAAGATCGCGGGAGGCCGGAGACCCAGTACTTC
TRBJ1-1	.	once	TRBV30	CACNIFGQNTEAFF	TGTGCCTGTAACATCTTCGGACAGAACACTGAAGCTTTCTTT
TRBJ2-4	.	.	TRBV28	CASSLPGLAKNIQYF	TGTGCCAGCAGTCTCCCGGGGTTAGCCAAAAACATTCAGTACTTC
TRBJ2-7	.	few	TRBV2	CAIQGGNWASYEQYF	TGTGCCATCCAAGGAGGTAACTGGGCCTCCTACGAGCAGTACTTC
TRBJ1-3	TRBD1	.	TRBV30	CAWSSGRGTGNTIYF	TGTGCCTGGAGTTCCGGCAGGGGGACTGGAAACACCATATATTTT
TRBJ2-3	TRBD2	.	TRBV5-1	CASSLLTSGSPDTQYF	TGCGCCAGCAGCTTGCTGACTAGCGGGAGCCCAGATACGCAGTATTTT
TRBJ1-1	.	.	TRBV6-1	CASLDPRNTEAFF	TGTGCCAGCCTTGACCCCCGGAACACTGAAGCTTTCTTT
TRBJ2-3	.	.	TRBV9	CASSARVYTDTQYF	TGTGCCAGCAGCGCCAGGGTATACACAGATACGCAGTATTTT
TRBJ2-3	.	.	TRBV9	CASSPQGGQFTDTQYF	TGTGCCAGCAGCCCTCAGGGGGGGCAGTTCACAGATACGCAGTATTTT
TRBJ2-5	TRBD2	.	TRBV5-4	CASSGRLAGEGETQYF	TGTGCCAGCAGCGGGAGACTAGCGGGAGAGGGGGAGACCCAGTACTTC
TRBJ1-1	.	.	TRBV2	CASSKGLTGRVFF	TGTGCCAGCAGCAAAGGACTCACAGGGAGGGTTTTCTTT